The rows below give T cell receptor beta chains drawn from one sample of a study of cytomegalovirus exposure and HLA in healthy donors. TCRdb keeps only in-frame clones here, not all; method: immunoSEQ multiplex PCR. The repertoire holds about 280,000 clones, with 80% to 90% as singletons. What was sequenced was PBMCs. The receptors come from a woman aged 18-30 years in good health and CMV-seronegative. The CDR3 runs from the conserved cysteine through the conserved F or W. D genes are given only for firm matches. Part of the rows lack a size; the others show once, few, many or a class for expanded clones.

TRBV9	TRBD2	TRBJ2-2	NA	TGTGCCAGCAGTCCGGGACTAGCGGGAGGAACCGGGGAGCTGTTTTTT	CASSPGLAGGTGELFF
TRBV19	TRBD1	TRBJ1-4	once	TGTGCCAGTAGTTTTGGGACAGGGGCGGATGAAAAACTGTTTTTT	CASSFGTGADEKLFF
TRBV4-1	TRBD2	TRBJ2-7	NA	TGCGCCAGCAGCCAAGATGGTTCTAGCGGGGCATGGGAGCAGTACTTC	CASSQDGSSGAWEQYF
TRBV7-3	TRBD2	TRBJ2-1	NA	TGTGCCAGCAGCTTTAGCGGGGGGTACAATGAGCAGTTCTTC	CASSFSGGYNEQFF
TRBV4-1	NA	TRBJ1-1	NA	TGCGCCAGCAGCCAAGAGGGCAAGGAAGCTTTCTTT	CASSQEGKEAFF
TRBV2	NA	TRBJ2-7	NA	TGTGCCAGCAGTGCCGGACAGCTCTCCTACGAGCAGTACTTC	CASSAGQLSYEQYF
TRBV6-5	TRBD1	TRBJ1-2	NA	TGTGCCAGCAGTTACTCGACAGGGAGGAATGGCTACACCTTC	CASSYSTGRNGYTF
TRBV2	TRBD2	TRBJ2-1	NA	TGTGCCAGCAGGGGAAATAGCGGGGGGCACAATGAGCAGTTCTTC	CASRGNSGGHNEQFF
TRBV5-1	NA	TRBJ2-5	NA	TGCGCCAGCAGCTACAGTATCCAAGAGACCCAGTACTTC	CASSYSIQETQYF
TRBV5-4	TRBD1	TRBJ1-6	NA	TGTGCCAGCAGATTAAGAGGGACAGGTGATACCAATTCCCCCCTCCACTTT	CASRLRGTGDTNSPLHF
TRBV5-6	TRBD2	TRBJ2-7	NA	TGTGCCAGCAGCTTGGGGGGGGCGGGGGGATTCTACGAGCAGTACTTC	CASSLGGAGGFYEQYF
TRBV29-1	TRBD1	TRBJ2-7	NA	TGCAGCGTTGAAGTAAGACAGGGTGTGTACGAGCAGTACTTC	CSVEVRQGVYEQYF
TRBV9	NA	TRBJ2-1	once	TGTGCCAGCAGCGCCCGGGGAGACTCCTACAATGAGCAGTTCTTC	CASSARGDSYNEQFF
TRBV6-4	TRBD2	TRBJ2-7	NA	TGTGCCAGCAGCGAACTAGCGGGGGGGGAATACGAGCAGTACTTC	CASSELAGGEYEQYF
TRBV27	NA	TRBJ1-4	NA	TGTGCCAGCAGTTTTGGACAGAGGAATGAAAAACTGTTTTTT	CASSFGQRNEKLFF
TRBV2	NA	TRBJ2-5	NA	TGTGCCAGCACTAGGGAGGAAGAGACCCAGTACTTC	CASTREEETQYF
TRBV30	NA	TRBJ1-2	NA	TGTGCCTGTCGCCGGGGATTTAACTATGGCTACACCTTC	CACRRGFNYGYTF
TRBV11-2	TRBD1	TRBJ2-2	once	TGTGCCAGCAGCCGGGGGACAGGGGGCCTCTTTGGGACCGGGGAGCTGTTTTTT	CASSRGTGGLFGTGELFF
TRBV6-1	NA	TRBJ1-6	NA	TGTGCCAGCAGCGAAATGGCGAAGCGAGGTAATTCACCCCTCCACTTT	CASSEMAKRGNSPLHF
TRBV5-1	TRBD2	TRBJ2-7	NA	TGCGCCAGCAGCGTTGGTGGACTAGCGGGGCGCGGCTACGAGCAGTACTTC	CASSVGGLAGRGYEQYF
TRBV11-1	NA	TRBJ2-2	NA	TGTGCCAGCAGCTTGATGTTGAGGTCCGGGGAGCTGTTTTTT	CASSLMLRSGELFF
TRBV15	NA	TRBJ2-1	NA	TGTGCCACCAGGGGGACTTCCGGAGGGCAGTTCTTC	CATRGTSGGQFF
TRBV10-2	NA	TRBJ2-7	NA	TGCGCCAGCAGTGAACGCGCCCACGAGCAGTACTTC	CASSERAHEQYF
TRBV2	TRBD2	TRBJ2-1	NA	TGTGCCAGCAGTGAGTTGGGGGGGGGCAATGAGCAGTTCTTC	CASSELGGGNEQFF
TRBV5-1	NA	TRBJ2-7	NA	TGCGCCAGCAGCTCTGACACAAGATCCTACGAGCAGTACTTC	CASSSDTRSYEQYF
TRBV2	NA	TRBJ2-1	NA	TGTGCCAGCAGTGTTGGGCGAGCACAGGGAGACGAGCAGTTCTTC	CASSVGRAQGDEQFF
TRBV6-4	NA	TRBJ1-5	NA	TGTGCCAGCAGTGACTCGCCAGGGGCAAATCAGCCCCAGCATTTT	CASSDSPGANQPQHF
TRBV2	NA	TRBJ1-6	NA	TGTGCCAGCAGTGTCGAGGACAGTAATTCACCCCTCCACTTT	CASSVEDSNSPLHF
TRBV5-6	TRBD2	TRBJ2-1	NA	TGTGCCAGCAGCCTCGGGACTAGCGGGGGGCCGGGGAATGAGCAGTTCTTC	CASSLGTSGGPGNEQFF
TRBV28	TRBD2	TRBJ2-7	NA	TGTGCCAGCCAAGGGGCTAGCGGGGGGCACAATCTTTACGAGCAGTACTTC	CASQGASGGHNLYEQYF
TRBV5-8	TRBD2	TRBJ2-2	NA	TGTGCCAGCAGCCTATGGACTAGCGGGGGCACCGGGGAGCTGTTTTTT	CASSLWTSGGTGELFF
TRBV7-2	TRBD2	TRBJ2-3	NA	TGTGCCAGCAGCTTCAGACTAGCGGGGGCAACAGATACGCAGTATTTT	CASSFRLAGATDTQYF
TRBV5-4	TRBD2	TRBJ2-4	NA	TGTGCCAGCAGCTTGGTGGCTAGCGGAAACCGGGCACACATTCAGTACTTC	CASSLVASGNRAHIQYF
TRBV19	TRBD2	TRBJ2-3	once	TGTGCCAGTAGTAGGAGGACTAGCGGGGGGACAGATACGCAGTATTTT	CASSRRTSGGTDTQYF
TRBV11-1	TRBD1	TRBJ1-4	NA	TGTGCCAGCAGCCCTCACGGACAGGGGAGGTTTACCGCGAATGAAAAACTGTTTTTT	CASSPHGQGRFTANEKLFF
TRBV10-3	TRBD1	TRBJ1-4	NA	TGTGCCACAGCAGGGGACAGGGTTGATGAAAAACTGTTTTTT	CATAGDRVDEKLFF
TRBV2	NA	TRBJ1-3	NA	TGTGCCAGCAGTGATAGCGGGGTTGGAAACACCATATATTTT	CASSDSGVGNTIYF